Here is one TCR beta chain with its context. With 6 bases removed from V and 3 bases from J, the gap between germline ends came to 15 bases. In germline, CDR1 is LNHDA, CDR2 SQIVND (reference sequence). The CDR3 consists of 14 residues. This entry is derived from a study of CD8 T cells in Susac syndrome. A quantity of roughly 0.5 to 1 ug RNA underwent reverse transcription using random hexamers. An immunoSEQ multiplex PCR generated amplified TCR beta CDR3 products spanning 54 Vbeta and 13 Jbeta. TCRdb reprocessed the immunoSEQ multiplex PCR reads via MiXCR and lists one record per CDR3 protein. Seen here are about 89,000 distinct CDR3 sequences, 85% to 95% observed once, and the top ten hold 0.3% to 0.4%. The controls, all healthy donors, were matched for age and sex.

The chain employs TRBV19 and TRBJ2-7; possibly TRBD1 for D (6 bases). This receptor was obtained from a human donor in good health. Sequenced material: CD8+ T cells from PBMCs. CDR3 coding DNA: TGTGCCAGTAGCGCAGGGGCCCGTGGCTACGAGCAGTACTTC. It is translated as CASSAGARGYEQYF.